The 30 T cell receptor beta chains below all came from one sample that was sequenced in a study of response to subunit inactivated influenza vaccine. TCRdb called the RT-PCR reads again in MiXCR, with one record for every CDR3 protein. The data show roughly 290,000 distinct CDR3 sequences, 20% to 25% seen once. The material was PBMCs from blood, obtained 21 months after vaccination. The receptors come from a man aged 50 to 69 who received an inactivated influenza vaccine.

This clonotype is a singleton in its sample. The chain employs TRBV6-2 or TRBV6-3 and TRBJ2-2, with D maybe TRBD2 (5 bases). CDR1 is MNHEY and CDR2 is SVGEGT in the germline V gene. CDR3 length equals 13 residues. Trimming took off 6 bases at V and 10 bases at J, with 15 bases between the two ends. CDR3: CASRMRGSEELFF. In DNA, the CDR3 is TGTGCCAGCAGAATGAGAGGGTCGGAGGAGCTGTTTTTT.

In its sample, this clonotype was seen a few times. The chain recombines TRBV7-9 with TRBJ2-2; no clear D. V lost 6 bases to trimming and J lost 0 bases, with 17 bases between them. This CDR3 is 17 amino acids long. Germline V gene lookup returns CDR1 SEHNR and CDR2 FQNEAQ (reference sequence). The CDR3 sequence: CASRPRRPVTNTGELFF. The DNA of the CDR3 is TGTGCCAGCAGACCACGGCGCCCAGTTACGAACACCGGGGAGCTGTTTTTT.

This clonotype appeared a few times. The chain combines TRBV14 with TRBJ1-1; no reliable D call. Germline CDR1 reads SGHDN; CDR2 reads FVKESK. The CDR3 length is 15 residues. Between the trimmed V and J ends, which lost 4 bases and 4 bases, there was a span of 16 bases. The CDR3 loop is CASSPFILGSTEAFF. DNA of the CDR3: TGTGCCAGCAGCCCTTTTATATTGGGAAGCACTGAAGCTTTCTTT.

In its sample, this clonotype was seen a few times. The chain uses TRBV6-1 and TRBJ1-1; no firm D call. Germline-derived CDR1 and CDR2 are MNHNS and SASEGT. The V end lost 7 bases, the J end lost 0 bases, and 12 bases lay between the germline ends. The CDR3 length is 14 residues. The CDR3 DNA reads as TGTGCCAGCACCGCGGGCAGCATGAACACTGAAGCTTTCTTT. Translating it yields CASTAGSMNTEAFF.

The chain has TRBV7-6 and TRBJ2-1; D is perhaps TRBD1 (5 bases). Trimming took off 5 bases at V and 0 bases at J, with 14 bases between the two ends. This CDR3 spans 16 amino acids. CDR1 is SGHVS and CDR2 is FNYEAQ in the germline V gene. The CDR3 protein is CASSLWSRGSYNEQFF. The CDR3 DNA reads as TGTGCCAGCAGCCTATGGAGTAGGGGCTCCTACAATGAGCAGTTCTTC.

This clonotype was recorded many times. The chain uses TRBV12-5 and TRBJ1-4; no clear D. CDR3 length equals 17 residues. Germline V lookup: CDR1 LGHNT, CDR2 FRNRAP. V was pared by 0 bases and J by 9 bases, with 20 bases between. This CDR3 reads CASGLVLARTPVQKLFF. For the CDR3, the DNA is TGTGCTAGTGGTTTGGTATTGGCCAGGACGCCGGTCCAAAAACTGTTTTTT.

This chain joins TRBV5-1 and TRBJ2-7; D might be TRBD2 (5 bases). The V gene's germline CDR1 is SGHRS and CDR2 YFSETQ. There are 15 residues in the CDR3. V was clipped by 1 base and J by 6 bases, with 17 bases between them. The CDR3 DNA follows: TGCGCCAGCAGCTTGCCAGTAGCCGGTGCGGGCGAGCAGTACTTC. Protein: CASSLPVAGAGEQYF.

This clonotype was counted a few times. The chain uses TRBV6-1 and TRBJ2-3; the D is unclear. CDR1 and CDR2 (germline): MNHNS, SASEGT. The CDR3 spans 15 residues. Trimming shortened V by 5 bases and J by 1 base, and 13 bases separated the two germline ends. The DNA of the CDR3 is TGTGCCAGCAGTCTGACACTGGTCGGCACAGATACGCAGTATTTT. Encoded protein: CASSLTLVGTDTQYF.

This sequence joins TRBV29-1 and TRBJ1-1; D uncertain. The CDR3 sequence is 14 residues long. Germline CDR1 and CDR2: SQVTM and ANQGSEA. Trimming left V 6 bases short and J 0 bases short, with 14 bases between. The CDR3 region is CSVKQNNMNTEAFF. In nucleotides, the CDR3 is TGCAGCGTGAAACAGAATAACATGAACACTGAAGCTTTCTTT. Based on the CDR3 plus reference TRBV29-1 and TRBJ1-1, the full variable domain is SAVISQKPSRDICQRGTSLTIQCQVDSQVTMMFWYRQQPGQSLTLIATANQGSEATYESGFVIDKFPISRPNLTFSTLTVSNMSPEDSSIYLCSVKQNNMNTEAFFGQGTRLTVV.

This clonotype was counted between two and nine times. The rearrangement joins TRBV11-2 to TRBJ2-1; 7 bases map to TRBD2. Germline lookup yields CDR1 SGHAT and CDR2 FQNNGV. This CDR3 region has 16 residues. V dropped 6 bases and J dropped 0; count of bases not matched to a gene: 8. The CDR3 DNA sequence: TGTGCCAGCAGAAGCCCCGGGGGGAGCTCCTACAATGAGCAGTTCTTC. The encoded protein is CASRSPGGSSYNEQFF.

This sequence joins TRBV5-1 and TRBJ2-2, with 7 positions matching TRBD2. The V gene end was trimmed by 5 bases and the J gene end by 4 bases; junction bases not matched to a gene: 8. Per germline, CDR1 SGHRS and CDR2 YFSETQ. CDR3 length: 15 residues. CDR3 sequence (DNA): TGCGCCAGCAGAGAACCGGGACTAAGCACCGGGGAGCTGTTTTTT. Translated, it gives CASREPGLSTGELFF. Supplemented by reference TRBV5-1 and TRBJ2-2, the full variable domain reads KAGVTQTPRYLIKTRGQQVTLSCSPISGHRSVSWYQQTPGQGLQFLFEYFSETQRNKGNFPGRFSGRQFSNSRSEMNVSTLELGDSALYLCASREPGLSTGELFFGEGSRLTVL.

This clonotype was detected only a few times. The chain combines TRBV9 with TRBJ1-2; D call uncertain. From germline, CDR1 is SGDLS and CDR2 YYNGEE. Trimming cost V 0 bases and J 4 bases, with 10 bases left between them. This CDR3 comprises 14 residues. The CDR3 sequence: CASSVGSSPYGYTF. The CDR3 DNA reads TGTGCCAGCAGCGTAGGTTCCAGCCCCTATGGCTACACCTTC.

The CDR3 nucleotides read TGCAGCGTACCGACAGGGGTGAGCCCCTACAATGAGCAGTTCTTC. Amino acids: CSVPTGVSPYNEQFF. The V and J genes are TRBV29-1 and TRBJ2-1; 8 nucleotides agree with TRBD1. The ends lost 6 bases at V and 2 bases at J; junction bases unmatched: 9. Germline CDR1 reads SQVTM; CDR2 reads ANQGSEA. The CDR3 covers 15 residues.

The chain recombines TRBV28 with TRBJ2-1; TRBD2 matches 10 bases. V dropped 4 bases and J dropped 6; count of bases not matched to a gene: 6. The CDR3 is made up of 15 amino acids. Germline CDR1 and CDR2: MDHEN and SYDVKM. CDR3 amino acids: CASSSSGRAVNEQFF. The CDR3 region has the DNA TGTGCCAGCAGTTCCAGCGGGAGGGCCGTCAATGAGCAGTTCTTC.

Notes on this clonotype: This may come from a read error, since a much larger clone is one base off. The rearrangement links TRBV29-1 to TRBJ1-1; D perhaps matches TRBD1 (5 bases). Germline values: CDR1 SQVTM, CDR2 ANQGSEA. The CDR3 extends over 11 amino acids. The CDR3 loop is CSAKGSTESFF. The DNA for the CDR3 is TGCAGCGCCAAGGGGAGCACTGAATCTTTCTTT.

This clonotype has more than one count but fewer than ten. The genes are TRBV20-1 and TRBJ1-2; 8 nucleotides line up with TRBD1. Trimming removed 5 bases from V and 2 bases from J; junction bases left unmatched: 10. From germline, CDR1 is DFQATT and CDR2 SNEGSKA (reference sequence). This CDR3 contains 15 residues. The DNA of the CDR3 is TGCAGTGCTGAGAGCCCGAGGGACAGGAACTATGGCTACACCTTC. It is translated as CSAESPRDRNYGYTF.

V usage is TRBV7-2 and J usage is TRBJ2-1; perhaps D is TRBD1 or TRBD2 (5 bases each). Germline values: CDR1 SGHTA, CDR2 FQGNSA. CDR3 length equals 13 residues. Trimming stripped 1 base from V and 9 bases from J, with 10 bases between. CDR3 nucleotide sequence: TGTGCCAGCAGCTTAGATTCGGGGCTTGAGCAGTTCTTC. Its protein is CASSLDSGLEQFF.

The chain joins TRBV5-1 to TRBJ2-4; no reliable D call. The CDR3 spans 13 residues. Germline CDR1 is SGHRS and CDR2 is YFSETQ. Trimming cost V 0 bases and J 5 bases, with 6 bases left between them. CDR3: CASSLGAENIQYF. DNA of the CDR3: TGCGCCAGCAGCTTGGGGGCAGAAAACATTCAGTACTTC.

This chain joins TRBV12-3 or TRBV12-4 and TRBJ2-1; 10 bases line up with TRBD2. V gave up 6 bases and J gave up 7 bases; unmatched junction bases: 9. The CDR3 is made up of 15 amino acids. The CDR3 region is CASSERLAGRNEQFF. CDR3 nucleotides: TGTGCCAGCAGCGAACGACTAGCGGGTAGGAATGAGCAGTTCTTC.

This chain uses TRBV12-5 with TRBJ2-1, with D possibly being TRBD1 (6 bases). CDR1 LGHNT and CDR2 FRNRAP come from the germline V gene. The CDR3 has 18 amino acids. V was pared by 0 bases and J by 3 bases, with 18 bases between. The CDR3 loop reads CASGLVGSGAPFYNEQFF. In DNA, the CDR3 is TGTGCTAGTGGTTTGGTAGGGTCAGGGGCTCCTTTCTACAATGAGCAGTTCTTC. The entire variable domain, with the rest obtained from reference TRBV12-5 and TRBJ2-1, is as follows: DARVTQTPRHKVTEMGQEVTMRCQPILGHNTVFWYRQTMMQGLELLAYFRNRAPLDDSGMPKDRFSAEMPDATLATLKIQPSEPRDSAVYFCASGLVGSGAPFYNEQFFGPGTRLTVL.

In this sample, this clonotype turned up many times. The chain uses TRBV12-3 or TRBV12-4 and TRBJ1-1, with a possible D match to TRBD1 (5 bases). The CDR3 consists of 14 residues. V was clipped by 3 bases and J by 1 base, with 9 bases between them. CDR3 sequence: CASSLRGTNTEAFF. In DNA, the CDR3 is TGTGCCAGCAGTTTGAGGGGAACGAACACTGAAGCTTTCTTT.

The rearrangement uses TRBV28 and TRBJ2-5; either TRBD1 or TRBD2 may fit D (5 bases each). Trimming removed 8 bases at V and 1 base at J, with 8 bases between. CDR1 MDHEN and CDR2 SYDVKM come from the germline V gene. This CDR3 has 12 residues. In nucleotides, the CDR3 is TGTGCCAGCGCCGGGGCCCAAGAGACCCAGTACTTC. It translates to CASAGAQETQYF.

Ten or more counts support this clonotype. V gene TRBV6-2 or TRBV6-3 combines with J gene TRBJ1-4; D is uncertain. Per the germline V gene, CDR1 is MNHEY and CDR2 is SVGEGT. Trimming stripped 6 bases from V and 3 bases from J, with 11 bases between. This CDR3 comprises 14 residues. The CDR3: CASRPVGSNEKLFF. CDR3 nucleotides: TGTGCCAGCAGGCCAGTGGGATCTAATGAAAAACTGTTTTTT.

This clonotype was observed a handful of times. The rearrangement joins TRBV14 to TRBJ2-2, with D possibly matching TRBD2 (6 bases). This CDR3 has 16 residues. Trimming removed 1 base from V and 1 base from J, with 10 bases in between. Germline-derived CDR1 and CDR2 are SGHDN and FVKESK. CDR3 residues: CASSQGGLVNTGELFF. The CDR3 bases are TGTGCCAGCAGCCAAGGGGGACTCGTGAACACCGGGGAGCTGTTTTTT.

This clonotype was picked up many times. The CDR3 bases are TGTGCCAGCAGCCAAGATATAAGTTTCAATGAAAAACTGTTTTTT. Its translation: CASSQDISFNEKLFF. This rearrangement joins TRBV4-2 to TRBJ1-4; no definite D call. The V gene's germline CDR1 is LGHNA and CDR2 YNFKEQ. The V end lost 0 bases, the J end lost 5 bases, and 10 bases lay between the germline ends. The CDR3 sequence is 15 residues long.

The rearrangement links TRBV4-2 to TRBJ1-1; no clear D. Trimming cost V 2 bases and J 3 bases, with 10 bases left between them. CDR1 and CDR2 (germline): LGHNA, YNFKEQ. The CDR3 sequence is 14 residues long. The CDR3 protein is CASSQWGEDTEAFF. CDR3 DNA sequence: TGTGCCAGCAGCCAATGGGGAGAAGACACTGAAGCTTTCTTT.

This clonotype has at least ten counts. The gene calls are TRBV6-2 or TRBV6-3 and TRBJ1-5, with D uncertain. V lost 2 bases, J lost 7 bases, and 12 bases lay in between. Germline-derived CDR1 and CDR2 are MNHEY and SVGEGT. The CDR3 extends over 14 amino acids. CDR3 sequence: CASSYPPGNQPQHF. Here the CDR3 DNA reads TGTGCCAGCAGTTACCCCCCTGGGAACCAGCCCCAGCATTTT.

This clonotype was seen more than once but under ten times. The V call is TRBV6-5, the J call TRBJ2-7; 8 bases fit TRBD1. V shed 2 bases, J shed 4 bases, and the junction held 4 bases outside the gene matches. CDR1 and CDR2 (germline): MNHEY, SVGAGI. The CDR3 has 14 residues. The CDR3 bases are TGTGCCAGCAGTTACCTGACAGGGGTGTACGAGCAGTACTTC. As protein: CASSYLTGVYEQYF.

This clonotype was seen at least ten times. The rearrangement links TRBV5-4 to TRBJ1-2; TRBD1 agrees at 10 bases. V lost 2 bases, J lost 7 bases, and 8 bases stayed unmatched. The germline V gene has CDR1 SGHNT and CDR2 YYREEE (reference sequence). The CDR3 is 15 amino acids. Here the CDR3 reads CASSLAGTGVPGYTF. The DNA of the CDR3 is TGTGCCAGCAGCTTAGCCGGGACAGGGGTCCCTGGCTACACCTTC.

This clonotype was found many times. The J gene is TRBJ1-1, the V gene TRBV9; D call uncertain. Trimming stripped 0 bases from V and 1 base from J, with 4 bases between. This CDR3 is 13 amino acids long. Germline V CDR1 and CDR2: SGDLS, YYNGEE. CDR3 amino acids: CASSVVPNTEAFF. The CDR3 DNA reads TGTGCCAGCAGCGTAGTCCCGAACACTGAAGCTTTCTTT. Based on the CDR3 plus reference TRBV9 and TRBJ1-1, the full variable domain is DSGVTQTPKHLITATGQRVTLRCSPRSGDLSVYWYQQSLDQGLQFLIQYYNGEERAKGNILERFSAQQFPDLHSELNLSSLELGDSALYFCASSVVPNTEAFFGQGTRLTVV.